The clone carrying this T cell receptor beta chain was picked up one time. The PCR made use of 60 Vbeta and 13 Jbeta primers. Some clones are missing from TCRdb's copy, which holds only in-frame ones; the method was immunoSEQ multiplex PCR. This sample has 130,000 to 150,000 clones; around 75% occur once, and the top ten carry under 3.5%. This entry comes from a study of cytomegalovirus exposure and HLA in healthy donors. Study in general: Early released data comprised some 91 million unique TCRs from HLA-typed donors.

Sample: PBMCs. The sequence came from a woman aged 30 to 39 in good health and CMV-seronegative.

The CDR3 DNA sequence: TGTGCCAGCAGCTTAGGGCTAGCGGGAGGGGACGAGCAGTACTTC. Translating it yields CASSLGLAGGDEQYF. The chain couples TRBV11-2 to TRBJ2-7; 12 nucleotides align to TRBD2. Germline loops: CDR1 SGHAT, CDR2 FQNNGV. The CDR3 runs to 15 residues. Unmatched junction bases numbered 3, after V lost 1 base and J lost 5 bases.